One sample yielded the 24 T cell receptor beta chains listed below, sequenced in a study of T cells in Graves' hyperthyroidism and ophthalmopathy. Amplification of TCR beta CDR3 regions was performed using RNA transcripts as template. HTBI primers drove first-round RT-PCR of the TCR CDR3. TCRdb passed the multiplex PCR reads through MiXCR, listing each CDR3 protein once. The sample yields 330,000 or so distinct CDR3 sequences, 18% seen once. Material for sequencing was blood. These receptors originate from a woman aged 40 to 50 with Graves' ophthalmopathy.

This clonotype was counted many times. This sequence joins TRBV20-1 and TRBJ2-5, with 9 nucleotides matching TRBD1. V dropped 8 bases and J dropped 10; count of bases not matched to a gene: 14. Germline CDR1 and CDR2: DFQATT and SNEGSKA (reference sequence). The CDR3 sequence is 13 residues long. CDR3 sequence (DNA): TGCAGTTTTAAGGGACAGGGACTATCGGGCCAGTACTTC. Its translation is CSFKGQGLSGQYF.

This clonotype was found many times. This chain links TRBV30 with TRBJ2-2; weak D call: TRBD2 (6 bases). Between the trimmed V and J ends, which lost 5 bases and 7 bases, there was a span of 8 bases. Germline V gene lookup returns CDR1 GTSNPN and CDR2 SVGIG (reference sequence). This CDR3 has 11 residues. In DNA, the CDR3 is TGTGCCTGGCAGGGAGGCGGGGAGCTGTTTTTT. It yields the protein CAWQGGGELFF.

This clonotype showed up many times. The rearrangement uses TRBV19 and TRBJ2-2, with TRBD1 matching over 7 bases. The CDR3 is 16 residues long. Looked up from germline, CDR1 is LNHDA and CDR2 is SQIVND (reference sequence). The V gene end was trimmed by 4 bases and the J gene end by 4 bases; junction bases not matched to a gene: 9. CDR3 sequence reads: CASSTRPGQSTGELFF. The CDR3 DNA is TGTGCCAGTAGTACCCGCCCGGGACAGTCCACCGGGGAGCTGTTTTTT.

This clonotype was counted at least ten times. The chain employs TRBV4-2 and TRBJ2-7; 10 nucleotides line up with TRBD2. The CDR3 has 14 amino acids. The J segment lost 5 bases and the V segment lost 4 bases, leaving 5 bases of the junction unmatched. Germline lookup yields CDR1 LGHNA and CDR2 YNFKEQ. Written as DNA, the CDR3 is TGTGCCAGCAGCCGAGCGGGAGGGCCAGACGAGCAGTACTTC. This encodes CASSRAGGPDEQYF.

This rearrangement joins TRBV30 to TRBJ2-7; D call uncertain. The CDR3 contains 14 residues. CDR1 is GTSNPN and CDR2 is SVGIG in the germline V gene (reference sequence). Trimming left V 1 base short and J 6 bases short, with 16 bases between. As DNA, the CDR3 is TGTGCCTGGAGTGCAACGGACCTCTGGGGCGAGCAGTACTTC. It codes for CAWSATDLWGEQYF.

V usage is TRBV6-5 and J usage is TRBJ2-7, with D possibly TRBD1 on 7 matching bases. In germline, CDR1 is MNHEY, CDR2 SVGAGI. This CDR3 has 16 residues. V was trimmed by 4 bases and J by 0 bases, leaving 16 bases between them. CDR3 nucleotide sequence: TGTGCCAGCAGTTCAGGGGGGACGCAGGGCTCCTACGAGCAGTACTTC. Protein product: CASSSGGTQGSYEQYF.

In this sample, this clonotype turned up many times. The chain links TRBV7-8 to TRBJ2-7, with 9 bases matching TRBD1. There are 15 residues in the CDR3. Germline lookup yields CDR1 SGHVS and CDR2 FQNEAQ. The J segment lost 3 bases and the V segment lost 3 bases, leaving 6 bases of the junction unmatched. CDR3 in DNA: TGTGCCAGCAGCTTTGGGGACAGGGTAATCTACGAGCAGTACTTC. This gives the protein CASSFGDRVIYEQYF.

The chain is built from TRBV28 and TRBJ1-2; a weak D match, TRBD1 (5 bases). Per germline, CDR1 MDHEN and CDR2 SYDVKM. The V and J ends lost 6 bases and 3 bases respectively, with 17 bases between them. The CDR3 has 15 amino acids. CDR3: CASRSQVAGDYGYTF. CDR3 coding DNA: TGTGCCAGCAGGTCACAGGTCGCGGGGGACTATGGCTACACCTTC.

This clonotype came up many times. The V gene is TRBV4-1, the J gene TRBJ1-1; TRBD1 is a possible D gene (6 bases). V was trimmed by 4 bases and J by 5 bases, leaving 14 bases between them. The CDR3 length is 14 residues. The germline V gene encodes CDR1 MGHRA and CDR2 YSYEKL. The chain's CDR3 is CASSPREGGTEAFF. For the CDR3, the DNA is TGCGCCAGCAGCCCCCGGGAGGGGGGGACTGAAGCTTTCTTT.

This clonotype was counted at least ten times. The gene calls are TRBV5-1 and TRBJ1-2; 8 bases fit TRBD1. The CDR3 extends over 15 amino acids. Germline lookup yields CDR1 SGHRS and CDR2 YFSETQ. The V gene end was trimmed by 0 bases and the J gene end by 2 bases; junction bases not matched to a gene: 3. The CDR3 loop reads CASSLGDRKNYGYTF. The CDR3 nucleotides read TGCGCCAGCAGCTTGGGGGACAGGAAAAACTATGGCTACACCTTC.

In this sample, this clonotype turned up many times. The V call is TRBV7-6, the J call TRBJ2-6; weak D call: TRBD1 (5 bases). Germline loops: CDR1 SGHVS, CDR2 FNYEAQ. The CDR3 runs to 13 residues. Trimming removed 6 bases at V and 5 bases at J, with 8 bases between. CDR3: CASSKDRANVLTF. CDR3 sequence (DNA): TGTGCCAGCAGTAAGGACAGGGCCAACGTCCTGACTTTC.

CDR3 region: CASSRTGTGVSPLHF. CDR3 nucleotide sequence: TGCGCCAGCAGCCGGACCGGGACAGGGGTTTCACCCCTCCACTTT. The V call is TRBV4-1, the J call TRBJ1-6; 10 nucleotides line up with TRBD1. This CDR3 spans 15 amino acids. Germline values: CDR1 MGHRA, CDR2 YSYEKL. The junction had 6 bases not matched to a gene; V was cut back by 4 bases and J by 9 bases.

This clonotype occurred many times. The chain links TRBV6-5 to TRBJ1-5, with D perhaps matching TRBD1 (6 bases). The V gene lost 6 bases and the J gene lost 1 base, with 13 bases spanning the gap. The CDR3 length is 15 residues. Germline CDR1 reads MNHEY; CDR2 reads SVGAGI. This CDR3 reads CASSYGTPSNQPQHF. DNA of the CDR3: TGTGCCAGCAGCTACGGGACACCAAGCAATCAGCCCCAGCATTTT.

This clonotype was picked up many times. The chain uses TRBV6-2 or TRBV6-3 and TRBJ2-7, with 12 bases aligning to TRBD2. V lost 4 bases and J lost 5; bases outside the gene matches: 12. This CDR3 has 17 amino acids. Germline CDR1 MNHEY, CDR2 SVGEGT. CDR3 protein: CASSWEGGLAGTHEQYF. The CDR3 DNA is TGTGCCAGCAGTTGGGAGGGTGGACTAGCGGGAACCCACGAGCAGTACTTC.

Many counts were recorded for this clonotype. The V gene is TRBV12-3 or TRBV12-4, the J gene TRBJ1-6; 8 bases map to TRBD1. V trimming: 6 bases; J trimming: 7 bases; junction bases outside the gene matches: 8. This CDR3 spans 15 amino acids. CDR3 sequence (DNA): TGTGCCAGCAGCCCAGACAGGGGTTCGAATTCACCCCTCCACTTT. Translating it yields CASSPDRGSNSPLHF.

This clonotype has at least ten counts. The rearrangement uses TRBV2 and TRBJ2-3; D is unresolved. The CDR3 totals 15 residues. Trimming took 1 base from V and 0 from J, leaving 8 bases between them. CDR1 SNHLY and CDR2 FYNNEI come from the germline V gene. CDR3: CASSEVGPSTDTQYF. DNA of the CDR3: TGTGCCAGCAGTGAAGTGGGCCCTAGCACAGATACGCAGTATTTT.

V gene TRBV28 combines with J gene TRBJ1-1; D not resolved. Germline V gene lookup returns CDR1 MDHEN and CDR2 SYDVKM. This CDR3 has 14 residues. V lost 3 bases, J lost 1 base, and 9 bases lay in between. The CDR3 loop reads CASSFSGWNTEAFF. In DNA form, the CDR3 reads TGTGCCAGCAGTTTTTCGGGCTGGAACACTGAAGCTTTCTTT.

This clonotype was seen a handful of times. The chain recombines TRBV3-1 with TRBJ2-7; no clear D. Germline V gives CDR1 LGHDT, CDR2 YNNKEL (reference sequence). V lost 4 bases and J 6 bases, leaving 16 bases between the germline ends. There are 14 residues in the CDR3. CDR3 residues: CASSPRGDGVEQYF. The CDR3 DNA sequence: TGTGCCAGCAGCCCCCGTGGGGATGGAGTCGAGCAGTACTTC.

On this clonotype: At one end the junction does not follow the germline gene, possibly because of a read error. The rearrangement joins TRBV10-3 to TRBJ1-5; D unclear. Germline V CDR1 and CDR2: ENHRY, SYGVKD. This CDR3 contains 13 residues. The CDR3 spells CAISGSVNQPQPF. DNA for the CDR3: TGTGCCATCAGTGGGTCCGTTAATCAGCCCCAGCCTTTT.

This clonotype was seen ten or more times. This chain connects TRBV28 to TRBJ2-2, with unresolved D. The CDR3 spans 14 residues. V was pared by 6 bases and J by 1 base, with 9 bases between. The germline CDR1 and CDR2 sequences are MDHEN and SYDVKM. CDR3 in amino acids: CASSLPRNTGELFF. CDR3 coding DNA: TGTGCCAGCAGCCTCCCAAGGAACACCGGGGAGCTGTTTTTT.

This clonotype was seen repeatedly, ten times or more. The genes are TRBV6-1 and TRBJ1-5; TRBD1 matches 7 bases. Unmatched junction bases numbered 10, after V lost 3 bases and J lost 5 bases. Germline V gives CDR1 MNHNS, CDR2 SASEGT. This CDR3 spans 16 amino acids. In DNA, the CDR3 is TGTGCCAGCAGTGAGCCGACAGGGACCTTCCATCAGCCCCAGCATTTT. It codes for CASSEPTGTFHQPQHF.

In this sample, this clonotype turned up many times. This chain links TRBV28 with TRBJ1-5; tentatively, D is TRBD1 (6 bases). Trimming took off 5 bases at V and 0 bases at J, with 8 bases between the two ends. Germline values: CDR1 MDHEN, CDR2 SYDVKM. The CDR3 spans 14 residues. The CDR3 loop reads CASSRDNSNQPQHF. The CDR3 bases are TGTGCCAGCAGTAGGGACAATAGCAATCAGCCCCAGCATTTT.

This clonotype was observed many times. The chain has TRBV9 and TRBJ1-1; 7 bases agree with TRBD1. The V gene's germline CDR1 is SGDLS and CDR2 YYNGEE. The V and J ends lost 3 bases and 6 bases, in that order; junction bases with no gene match: 2. CDR3 length: 12 amino acids. CDR3 bases: TGTGCCAGCAGCGCCACAGGGGCTGAAGCTTTCTTT. This gives the protein CASSATGAEAFF.

Many counts were recorded for this clonotype. V gene TRBV12-3 or TRBV12-4 combines with J gene TRBJ2-2, with D possibly matching TRBD2 (6 bases). The CDR3 loop spans 14 amino acids. The V end was cut by 2 bases, the J end by 4 bases, with 8 bases between. The CDR3 bases are TGTGCCAGCAGTTTACTAGCGTCCACCGGGGAGCTGTTTTTT. The encoded protein is CASSLLASTGELFF.